Presented here are 6 T cell receptor beta chains from one specimen sequenced in a study of T cell changes during pregnancy in multiple sclerosis. Sequencing was performed with immunoSEQ multiplex PCR; in TCRdb, only in-frame clones are kept and a portion is missing. The sample has more than 25,000 clones, about nine tenths seen once. The sample in question was CD8+ T cells from peripheral blood mononuclear cells, obtained in the second trimester of pregnancy. The receptors derive from a female donor in good health, enrolled as a control in a pregnancy study.

This clone was observed a handful of times. The chain is built from TRBV25-1 and TRBJ1-1; D gene ambiguous. V shed 6 bases and J shed 2 bases, with 10 bases lying between them. Per the germline V gene, CDR1 is MGHDK and CDR2 is SYGVNS. The CDR3 runs to 13 residues. CDR3 protein: CASREGVNTEAFF. For the CDR3, the DNA is TGTGCCAGCAGAGAGGGTGTAAACACTGAAGCTTTCTTT.

V gene TRBV6-1 combines with J gene TRBJ2-7; unclear D gene. This CDR3 spans 12 amino acids. The V gene lost 2 bases and the J gene lost 5 bases, with 7 bases spanning the gap. Germline CDR1 MNHNS, CDR2 SASEGT. The CDR3 loop is CASSENLDEQYF. CDR3 sequence (DNA): TGTGCCAGCAGTGAAAATCTCGACGAGCAGTACTTC.

This chain connects TRBV18 to TRBJ2-1, with a weak D call TRBD1 (6 bases). This CDR3 has 15 amino acids. Trimming took off 4 bases at V and 5 bases at J, with 15 bases between the two ends. Germline CDR1 KGHSH, CDR2 LQKENI. The DNA for the CDR3 is TGTGCCAGCTCACAGGGGACAACAATCAACAATGAGCAGTTCTTC. Translated: CASSQGTTINNEQFF.

The chain couples TRBV9 to TRBJ1-2; 9 nucleotides match TRBD1. Germline V gene lookup returns CDR1 SGDLS and CDR2 YYNGEE. The V segment lost 4 bases and the J segment 3 bases; nucleotides outside the gene matches: 4. CDR3 length: 14 amino acids. This CDR3 reads CASSKRTGDYGYTF. The DNA of the CDR3 is TGTGCCAGCAGCAAGAGGACAGGGGACTATGGCTACACCTTC.

The V gene is TRBV7-3, the J gene TRBJ2-7; weak D call: TRBD1 (5 bases). V lost 6 bases and J 2 bases, leaving 20 bases between the germline ends. Germline lookup yields CDR1 SGHTA and CDR2 FQGTGA. The CDR3 consists of 16 residues. The CDR3 protein is CASSLSPHQTAYEQYF. As DNA, the CDR3 is TGTGCCAGCAGTCTCTCCCCTCATCAGACAGCCTACGAGCAGTACTTC.

V and J are TRBV5-6 and TRBJ1-2, with 9 bases matching TRBD1. The V segment lost 4 bases and the J segment 0 bases; nucleotides outside the gene matches: 7. CDR3 length: 16 amino acids. Germline values: CDR1 SGHDT, CDR2 YYEEEE. Here the CDR3 DNA reads TGTGCCAGCAGCCTCGGTAGGACAGGGGCTAACTATGGCTACACCTTC. Translated, it gives CASSLGRTGANYGYTF.